This TCR beta chain was captured by sequencing in a study of shared T cell receptors in the human thymus. CDR3 length equals 13 residues. Germline CDR1 is LGHNA and CDR2 is YSLEER. Trimming cost V 5 bases and J 4 bases, with 6 bases left between them. Libraries were prepared by immunoSEQ multiplex PCR; TCRdb keeps only in-frame clonotypes and omits some of them. The table records under 850,000 clones, approximately 90% of them present only once. The same sample was also studied in work on human thymus T cells.

The receptor's source is a boy younger than two with a congenital heart defect. The sequenced sample consisted of thymocytes. The rearrangement links TRBV4-3 to TRBJ2-6; D might be TRBD1 (5 bases). The CDR3 loop reads CASSDRGANVLTF. The CDR3 DNA is TGCGCCAGCAGCGACAGAGGGGCCAACGTCCTGACTTTC.